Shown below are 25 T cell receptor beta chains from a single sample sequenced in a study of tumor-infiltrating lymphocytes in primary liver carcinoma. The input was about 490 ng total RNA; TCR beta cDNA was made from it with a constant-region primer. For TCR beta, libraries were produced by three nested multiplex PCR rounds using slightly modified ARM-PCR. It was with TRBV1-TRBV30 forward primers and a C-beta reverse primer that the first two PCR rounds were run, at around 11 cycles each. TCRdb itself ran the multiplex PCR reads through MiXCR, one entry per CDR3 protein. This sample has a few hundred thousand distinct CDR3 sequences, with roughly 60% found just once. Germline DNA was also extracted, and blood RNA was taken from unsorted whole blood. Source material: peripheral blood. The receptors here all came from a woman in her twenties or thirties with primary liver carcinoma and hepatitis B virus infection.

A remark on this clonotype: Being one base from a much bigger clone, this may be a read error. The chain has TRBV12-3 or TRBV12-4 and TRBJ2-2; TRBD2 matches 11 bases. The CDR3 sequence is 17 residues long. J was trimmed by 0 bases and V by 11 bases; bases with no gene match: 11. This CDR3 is CAGTPGTSGANTGELFF. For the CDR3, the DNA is TGTGCCGGCACCCCCGGGACTAGCGGCGCGAACACCGGGGAGCTGTTTTTT.

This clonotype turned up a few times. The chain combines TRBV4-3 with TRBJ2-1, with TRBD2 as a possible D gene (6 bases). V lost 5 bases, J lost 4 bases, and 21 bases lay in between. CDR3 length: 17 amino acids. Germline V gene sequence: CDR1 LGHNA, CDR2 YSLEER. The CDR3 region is CASSDVNRERLYNEQFF. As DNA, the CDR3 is TGCGCCAGCAGCGACGTTAACCGGGAGAGATTGTACAATGAGCAGTTCTTC.

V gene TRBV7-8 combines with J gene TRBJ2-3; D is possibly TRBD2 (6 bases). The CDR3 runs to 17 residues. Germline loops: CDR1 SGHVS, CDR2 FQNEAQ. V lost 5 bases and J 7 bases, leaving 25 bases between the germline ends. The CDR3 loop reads CASSATTGGNRKNTQYF. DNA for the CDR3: TGTGCCAGCAGCGCCACCACCGGCGGGAATAGAAAAAATACGCAGTATTTT.

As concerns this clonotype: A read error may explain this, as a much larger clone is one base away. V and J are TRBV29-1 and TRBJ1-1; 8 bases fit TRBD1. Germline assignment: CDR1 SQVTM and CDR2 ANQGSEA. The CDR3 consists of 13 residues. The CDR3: CSVRDRLNTEVFF. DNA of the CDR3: TGCAGCGTGAGGGACAGGCTGAACACTGAAGTTTTCTTT.

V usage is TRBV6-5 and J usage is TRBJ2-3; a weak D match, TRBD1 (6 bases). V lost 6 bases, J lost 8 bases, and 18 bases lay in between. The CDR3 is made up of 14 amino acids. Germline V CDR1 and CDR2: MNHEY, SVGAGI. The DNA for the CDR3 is TGTGCCAGCAGCCACCCGGGACAAAATGGTACGCAGTATTTT. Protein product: CASSHPGQNGTQYF.

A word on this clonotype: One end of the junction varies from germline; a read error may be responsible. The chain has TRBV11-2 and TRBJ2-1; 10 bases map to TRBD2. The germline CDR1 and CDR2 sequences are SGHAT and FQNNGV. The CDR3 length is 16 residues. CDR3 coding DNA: TGCGCCAGCAGCTCCCAGCGGGAGGGTCCTCCCAATGAGCAGTTCTTC. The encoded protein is CASSSQREGPPNEQFF.

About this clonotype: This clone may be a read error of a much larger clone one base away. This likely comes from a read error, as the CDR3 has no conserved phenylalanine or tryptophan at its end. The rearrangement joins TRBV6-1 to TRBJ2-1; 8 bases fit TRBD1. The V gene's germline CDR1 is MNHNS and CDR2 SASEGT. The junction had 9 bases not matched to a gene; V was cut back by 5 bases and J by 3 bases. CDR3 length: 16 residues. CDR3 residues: CASSWGGQGGYNEQFI. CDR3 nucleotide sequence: TGTGCCAGCAGTTGGGGTGGACAGGGTGGCTACAATGAGCAGTTCATC.

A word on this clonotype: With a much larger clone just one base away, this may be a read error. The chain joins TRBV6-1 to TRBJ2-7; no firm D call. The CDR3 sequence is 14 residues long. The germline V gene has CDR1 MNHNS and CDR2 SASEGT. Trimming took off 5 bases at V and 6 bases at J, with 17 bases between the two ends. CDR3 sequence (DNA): TGTGCCAGCAGTCCCCTTGAGGCTAAAAGCGAGCAGTACTTC. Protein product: CASSPLEAKSEQYF.

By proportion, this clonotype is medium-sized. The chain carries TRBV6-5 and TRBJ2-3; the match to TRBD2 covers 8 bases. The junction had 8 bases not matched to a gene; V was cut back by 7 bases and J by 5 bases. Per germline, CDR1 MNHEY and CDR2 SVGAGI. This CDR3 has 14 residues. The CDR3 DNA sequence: TGTGCCAGCAATGAAGCGGGAGCTCAAGATACGCAGTATTTT. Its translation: CASNEAGAQDTQYF.

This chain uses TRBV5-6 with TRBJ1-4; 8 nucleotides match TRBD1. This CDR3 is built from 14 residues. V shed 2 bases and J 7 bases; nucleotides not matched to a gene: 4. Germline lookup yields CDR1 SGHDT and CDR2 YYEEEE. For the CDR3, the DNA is TGTGCCAGCAGCTTAGGGACAGGACCTGAAAAACTGTTTTTT. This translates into CASSLGTGPEKLFF.

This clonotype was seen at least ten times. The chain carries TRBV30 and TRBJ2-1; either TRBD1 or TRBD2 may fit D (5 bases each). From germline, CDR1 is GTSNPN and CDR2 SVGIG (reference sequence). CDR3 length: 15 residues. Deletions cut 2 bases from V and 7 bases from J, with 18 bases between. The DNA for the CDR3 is TGTGCCTGGAGTTCTGGGACCCTCGTGGGGAATGAGCAGTTCTTC. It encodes CAWSSGTLVGNEQFF.

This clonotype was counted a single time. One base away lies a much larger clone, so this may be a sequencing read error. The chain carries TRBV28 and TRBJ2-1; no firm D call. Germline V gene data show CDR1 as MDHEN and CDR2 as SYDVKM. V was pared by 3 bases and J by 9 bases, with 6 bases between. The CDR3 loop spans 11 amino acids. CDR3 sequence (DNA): TGTGCCAGCAGTTTTTGGGGTGAGCAGTTCTTC. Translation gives CASSFWGEQFF. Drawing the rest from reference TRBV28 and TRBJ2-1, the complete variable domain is DVKVTQSSRYLVKRTGEKVFLECVQDMDHENMFWYRQDPGLGLRLIYFSYDVKMKEKGDIPEGYSVSREKKERFSLILESASTNQTSMYLCASSFWGEQFFGPGTRLTVL.

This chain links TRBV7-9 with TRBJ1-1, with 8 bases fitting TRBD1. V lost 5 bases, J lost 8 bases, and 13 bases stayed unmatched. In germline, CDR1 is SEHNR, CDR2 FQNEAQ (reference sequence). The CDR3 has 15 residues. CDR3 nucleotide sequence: TGTGCCAGCAGCGCGACAGGGGATACTCCCCCCGAAGCTTTCTTT. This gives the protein CASSATGDTPPEAFF. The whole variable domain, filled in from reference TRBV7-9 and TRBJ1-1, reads DTGVSQNPRHKITKRGQNVTFRCDPISEHNRLYWYRQTLGQGPEFLTYFQNEAQLEKSRLLSDRFSAERPKGSFSTLEIQRTEQGDSAMYLCASSATGDTPPEAFFGQGTRLTVV.

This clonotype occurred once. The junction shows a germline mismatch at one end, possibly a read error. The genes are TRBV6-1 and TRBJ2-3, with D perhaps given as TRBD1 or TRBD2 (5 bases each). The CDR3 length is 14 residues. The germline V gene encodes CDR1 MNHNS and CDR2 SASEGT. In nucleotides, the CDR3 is TGTTCCAGCAGGGACCGTGGGTGGGCCGATACGCAGTATTTT. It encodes CSSRDRGWADTQYF.

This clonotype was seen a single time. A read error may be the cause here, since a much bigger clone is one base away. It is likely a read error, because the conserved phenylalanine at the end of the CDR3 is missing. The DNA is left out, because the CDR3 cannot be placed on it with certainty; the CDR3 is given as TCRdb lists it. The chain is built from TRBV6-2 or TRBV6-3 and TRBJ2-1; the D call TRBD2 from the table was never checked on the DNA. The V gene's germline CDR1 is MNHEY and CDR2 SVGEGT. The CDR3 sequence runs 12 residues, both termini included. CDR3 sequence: CASRPPSGREFS.

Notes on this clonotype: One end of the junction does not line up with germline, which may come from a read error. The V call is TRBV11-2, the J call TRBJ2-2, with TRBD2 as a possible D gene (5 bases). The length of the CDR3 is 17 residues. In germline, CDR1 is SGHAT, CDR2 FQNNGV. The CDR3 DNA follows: TGTGCCAGCAGCTTAGCTATCGGTTCCGAATACACTGGGGAGCCGTTTTTT. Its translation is CASSLAIGSEYTGEPFF.

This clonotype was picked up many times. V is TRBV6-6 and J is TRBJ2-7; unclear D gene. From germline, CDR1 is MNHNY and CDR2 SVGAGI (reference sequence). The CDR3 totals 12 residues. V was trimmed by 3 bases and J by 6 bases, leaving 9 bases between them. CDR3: CASSYGKTEQYF. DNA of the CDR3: TGTGCCAGCAGTTATGGCAAAACCGAGCAGTACTTC.

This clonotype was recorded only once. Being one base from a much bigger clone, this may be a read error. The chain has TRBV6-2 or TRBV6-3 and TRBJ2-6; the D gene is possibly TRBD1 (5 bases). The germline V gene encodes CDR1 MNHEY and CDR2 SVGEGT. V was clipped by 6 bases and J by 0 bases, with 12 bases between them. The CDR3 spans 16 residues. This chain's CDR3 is CASSPLRDSGANVLTF. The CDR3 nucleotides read TGTGCCAGCAGCCCACTCAGGGACTCTGGGGCCAACGTCCTGACTTTC.

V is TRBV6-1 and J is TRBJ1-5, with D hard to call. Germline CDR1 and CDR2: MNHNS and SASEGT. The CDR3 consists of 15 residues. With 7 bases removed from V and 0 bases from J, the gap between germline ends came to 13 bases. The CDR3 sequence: CASKIPDGSNQPQHF. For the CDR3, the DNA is TGTGCCAGCAAGATACCGGACGGTAGCAATCAGCCCCAGCATTTT.

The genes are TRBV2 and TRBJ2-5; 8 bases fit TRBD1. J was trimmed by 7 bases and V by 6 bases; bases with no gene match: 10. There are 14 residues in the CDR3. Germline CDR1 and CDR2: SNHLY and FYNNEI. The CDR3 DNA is TGTGCCAGCAGGAAGGACAGGGACTCGGGGACCCAGTACTTC. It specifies CASRKDRDSGTQYF.

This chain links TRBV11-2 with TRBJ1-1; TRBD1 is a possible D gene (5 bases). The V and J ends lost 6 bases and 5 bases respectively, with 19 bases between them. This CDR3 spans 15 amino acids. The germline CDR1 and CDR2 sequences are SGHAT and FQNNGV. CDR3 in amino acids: CASSRRQGRITEAFF. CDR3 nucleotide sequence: TGTGCCAGCAGTCGGCGTCAGGGTAGGATTACTGAAGCTTTCTTT.

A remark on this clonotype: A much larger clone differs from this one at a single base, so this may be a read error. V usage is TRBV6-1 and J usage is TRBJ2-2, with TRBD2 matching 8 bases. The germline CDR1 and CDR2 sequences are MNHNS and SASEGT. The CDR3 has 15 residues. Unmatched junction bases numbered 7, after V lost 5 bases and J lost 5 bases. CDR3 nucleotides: TGTGCCAGCAGTACACTAGCGGAAGGAACCGGGGAGCTGTTTTTT. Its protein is CASSTLAEGTGELFF.

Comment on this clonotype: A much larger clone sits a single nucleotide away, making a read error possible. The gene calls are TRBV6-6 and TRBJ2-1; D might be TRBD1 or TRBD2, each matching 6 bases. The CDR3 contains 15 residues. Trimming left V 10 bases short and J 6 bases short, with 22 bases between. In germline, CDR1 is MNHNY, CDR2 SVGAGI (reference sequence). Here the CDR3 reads CANSPVGGHINEQFF. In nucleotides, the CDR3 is TGTGCCAACAGCCCCGTGGGGGGACACATCAATGAGCAGTTCTTC.

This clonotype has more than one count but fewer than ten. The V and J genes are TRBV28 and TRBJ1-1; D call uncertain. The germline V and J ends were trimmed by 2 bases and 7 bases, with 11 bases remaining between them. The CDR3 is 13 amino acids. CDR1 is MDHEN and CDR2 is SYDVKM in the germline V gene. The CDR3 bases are TGTGCCAGCAGTTTAGGCCTGTCCTTTGAAGCTTTCTTT. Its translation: CASSLGLSFEAFF.

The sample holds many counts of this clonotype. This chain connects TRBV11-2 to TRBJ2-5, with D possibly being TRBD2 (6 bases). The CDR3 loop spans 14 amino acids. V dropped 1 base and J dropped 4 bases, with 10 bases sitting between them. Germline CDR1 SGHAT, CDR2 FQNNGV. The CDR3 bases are TGTGCCAGCAGCTTAGCGGGGGTCGGAGAGACCCAGTACTTC. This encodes CASSLAGVGETQYF.